Following are 32 T cell receptor beta chains from one sample sequenced in a study of patients and donors after allogeneic stem cell transplantation. MiXCR, run by TCRdb on the RT-PCR reads, gives a single entry per CDR3 protein. The data hold 90,000 to 130,000 distinct CDR3 sequences, with roughly 35% observed a single time. Sequenced input: blood, either unsorted or a sorted T cell fraction (not recorded which). The source is a human donor who was either an allogeneic HSCT recipient or a stem cell or donor lymphocyte infusion donor (not recorded which). It is not recorded whose cells these are; they may come from a transplant donor.

This clonotype occurred once. The V call is TRBV9, the J call TRBJ2-5; D possibly corresponds to TRBD2 (5 bases). The CDR3 consists of 14 residues. Germline V gene lookup returns CDR1 SGDLS and CDR2 YYNGEE. The V end was cut by 3 bases, the J end by 2 bases, with 11 bases between. The CDR3 protein is CASSGGREQETQYF. CDR3 bases: TGTGCCAGCAGCGGAGGGAGAGAACAAGAGACCCAGTACTTC. The complete variable domain, with remaining parts taken from reference TRBV9 and TRBJ2-5, reads DSGVTQTPKHLITATGQRVTLRCSPRSGDLSVYWYQQSLDQGLQFLIQYYNGEERAKGNILERFSAQQFPDLHSELNLSSLELGDSALYFCASSGGREQETQYFGPGTRLLVL.

Only a few counts were recorded for this clonotype. The rearrangement links TRBV20-1 to TRBJ2-1, with 12 bases fitting TRBD2. CDR3 length: 15 residues. V dropped 3 bases and J dropped 8; count of bases not matched to a gene: 8. Germline V CDR1 and CDR2: DFQATT, SNEGSKA (reference sequence). CDR3 residues: CSARSLAGGGDEQFF. DNA of the CDR3: TGCAGTGCTAGGTCCCTAGCGGGAGGGGGTGATGAGCAGTTCTTC.

This clonotype was observed a few times. The rearrangement links TRBV19 to TRBJ1-2; D is possibly TRBD1 (5 bases). V was trimmed by 4 bases and J by 7 bases, leaving 22 bases between them. There are 16 residues in the CDR3. Germline V gene sequence: CDR1 LNHDA, CDR2 SQIVND (reference sequence). In DNA, the CDR3 is TGTGCCAGTAGTACTAACCGGGCGACAGATCCTCGTGGCTACACCTTC. This codes for CASSTNRATDPRGYTF. Supplemented by reference TRBV19 and TRBJ1-2, the full variable domain reads DGGITQSPKYLFRKEGQNVTLSCEQNLNHDAMYWYRQDPGQGLRLIYYSQIVNDFQKGDIAEGYSVSREKKESFPLTVTSAQKNPTAFYLCASSTNRATDPRGYTFGSGTRLTVV.

This clonotype appeared a few times. V gene TRBV15 combines with J gene TRBJ1-1; D remains ambiguous. The CDR3 has 13 amino acids. Trimming took off 4 bases at V and 0 bases at J, with 6 bases between the two ends. Germline loops: CDR1 LNHNV, CDR2 YYDKDF (reference sequence). CDR3 bases: TGTGCCACCAGCAACCCGGTGAACACTGAAGCTTTCTTT. Translating it yields CATSNPVNTEAFF.

This sequence joins TRBV24-1 and TRBJ2-1; the match to TRBD1 covers 10 bases. Trimming at V came to 9 bases and at J to 8 bases, leaving 12 bases not matched to a gene. Germline CDR1 KGHDR, CDR2 SFDVKD. The CDR3 spans 15 residues. Here the CDR3 DNA reads TGTGCCACCGCCGCACCGGGACAGGGGTTATATGAGCAGTTCTTC. Amino acids: CATAAPGQGLYEQFF.

There are a few counts of this clonotype. The V call is TRBV9, the J call TRBJ1-1, with no clear D. This CDR3 contains 12 residues. The V gene's germline CDR1 is SGDLS and CDR2 YYNGEE. Trimming pared 0 bases from V and 7 bases from J, leaving 7 bases between. CDR3 sequence reads: CASSVVTDEAFF. For the CDR3, the DNA is TGTGCCAGCAGCGTAGTAACAGATGAAGCTTTCTTT.

The chain links TRBV28 to TRBJ1-3; D perhaps matches TRBD1 (5 bases). The CDR3 has 13 residues. V was shortened by 5 bases and J by 2 bases, with 7 bases between the two germline ends. The germline gives CDR1 MDHEN, CDR2 SYDVKM. The CDR3 DNA sequence: TGTGCCAGCAGTCGGGACGCTGGAAACACCATATATTTT. Protein sequence: CASSRDAGNTIYF. The whole variable domain, remainder taken from reference TRBV28 and TRBJ1-3, is DVKVTQSSRYLVKRTGEKVFLECVQDMDHENMFWYRQDPGLGLRLIYFSYDVKMKEKGDIPEGYSVSREKKERFSLILESASTNQTSMYLCASSRDAGNTIYFGEGSWLTVV.

V and J are TRBV20-1 and TRBJ2-1; unclear D gene. CDR1 and CDR2 (germline): DFQATT, SNEGSKA (reference sequence). This CDR3 contains 11 residues. V dropped 3 bases and J dropped 9 bases, with 9 bases sitting between them. CDR3 in amino acids: CSARIYGEQFF. The DNA for the CDR3 is TGCAGTGCTAGGATTTACGGTGAGCAGTTCTTC.

The V gene is TRBV6-2 or TRBV6-3, the J gene TRBJ2-7; a possible D gene is TRBD1 (5 bases). This CDR3 is built from 13 residues. Germline CDR1 MNHEY, CDR2 SVGEGT. The V gene lost 4 bases and the J gene lost 2 bases, with 9 bases spanning the gap. CDR3 amino acids: CASSFSRAYEQYF. The CDR3 DNA sequence: TGTGCCAGCAGTTTTTCCAGGGCCTACGAGCAGTACTTC.

At least ten counts were recorded for this clonotype. J is TRBJ1-2 and V is TRBV15; D gene unclear. Germline V gene lookup returns CDR1 LNHNV and CDR2 YYDKDF (reference sequence). The CDR3 loop spans 13 amino acids. V was pared by 4 bases and J by 4 bases, with 10 bases between. CDR3 region: CATSTGLSYGYTF. CDR3 sequence (DNA): TGTGCCACCAGCACCGGGCTAAGCTATGGCTACACCTTC.

This clonotype was seen a handful of times. The rearrangement uses TRBV10-3 and TRBJ2-1; TRBD2 aligns across 11 bases. The J segment lost 3 bases and the V segment lost 3 bases, leaving 4 bases of the junction unmatched. Per germline, CDR1 ENHRY and CDR2 SYGVKD. The CDR3 is made up of 16 amino acids. CDR3: CAISDTSGRVYNEQFF. The CDR3 DNA is TGTGCCATCAGTGACACTAGCGGGAGAGTCTACAATGAGCAGTTCTTC.

The rearrangement uses TRBV9 and TRBJ2-1, with 14 bases lining up with TRBD2. CDR1 SGDLS and CDR2 YYNGEE come from the germline V gene. The CDR3 is 17 amino acids. The trim removed 3 bases at V and 7 bases at J, leaving 9 bases unmatched. The CDR3, as DNA: TGTGCCAGCAGCGCGCTGGGACTAGCGGGAGTCCATAATGAGCAGTTCTTC. Amino acid sequence: CASSALGLAGVHNEQFF.

This sequence joins TRBV7-2 and TRBJ2-1; TRBD1 might be the D (6 bases). This CDR3 region has 15 residues. Trimming left V 0 bases short and J 9 bases short, with 15 bases between. Germline-derived CDR1 and CDR2 are SGHTA and FQGNSA. CDR3 residues: CASSLATAWGREQFF. For the CDR3, the DNA is TGTGCCAGCAGCTTAGCCACAGCATGGGGGCGTGAGCAGTTCTTC. Full variable domain (rest looked up from reference TRBV7-2 and TRBJ2-1): GAGVSQSPSNKVTEKGKDVELRCDPISGHTALYWYRQSLGQGLEFLIYFQGNSAPDKSGLPSDRFSAERTGGSVSTLTIQRTQQEDSAVYLCASSLATAWGREQFFGPGTRLTVL.

This rearrangement joins TRBV20-1 to TRBJ2-7, with D perhaps given as TRBD1 or TRBD2 (5 bases each). The CDR3 is 12 residues long. V was cut by 3 bases and J by 4 bases, with 10 bases left in between. From germline, CDR1 is DFQATT and CDR2 SNEGSKA (reference sequence). CDR3 region: CSARPGGYEQYF. The CDR3 nucleotides are TGCAGTGCTAGGCCTGGGGGTTACGAGCAGTACTTC.

This chain connects TRBV28 to TRBJ2-2; D is ambiguous. V lost 6 bases and J lost 4, with 12 bases in between. CDR1 MDHEN and CDR2 SYDVKM come from the germline V gene. This CDR3 is built from 14 residues. CDR3 in DNA: TGTGCCAGCAGCTTAGGACGGCCCACCGGGGAGCTGTTTTTT. It translates to CASSLGRPTGELFF.

In this sample, this clonotype turned up once. The chain recombines TRBV5-6 with TRBJ2-7; 13 positions match TRBD2. CDR1 is SGHDT, CDR2 YYEEEE, per germline. V lost 4 bases, J lost 3 bases, and 7 bases stayed unmatched. The CDR3 contains 16 residues. As DNA, the CDR3 is TGTGCCAGCAGCCGGAGGACTAGCGGGAGATTCTACGAGCAGTACTTC. It encodes CASSRRTSGRFYEQYF.

The chain uses TRBV6-2 or TRBV6-3 and TRBJ1-5, with TRBD1 as a possible D gene (6 bases). This CDR3 is built from 15 residues. V shed 6 bases and J shed 0 bases, with 12 bases lying between them. The germline V gene encodes CDR1 MNHEY and CDR2 SVGEGT. For the CDR3, the DNA is TGTGCCAGCAGCCGAGGACAGAATAGCAATCAGCCCCAGCATTTT. Translated: CASSRGQNSNQPQHF.

This clonotype came up a few times. The J gene is TRBJ2-1, the V gene TRBV12-3 or TRBV12-4, with 7 positions matching TRBD2. Trimming at V came to 1 base and at J to 6 bases, leaving 6 bases not matched to a gene. There are 15 residues in the CDR3. The CDR3 sequence: CASSLGRERGNEQFF. Here the CDR3 DNA reads TGTGCCAGCAGTTTAGGGCGGGAGAGGGGCAATGAGCAGTTCTTC.

The chain recombines TRBV4-2 with TRBJ2-4; tentatively, D is TRBD1 (7 bases). Trimming stripped 0 bases from V and 3 bases from J, with 15 bases between. Germline CDR1 and CDR2: LGHNA and YNFKEQ. This CDR3 spans 17 amino acids. DNA of the CDR3: TGTGCCAGCAGCCAAGATATCCAGGGGGGCGGCAAAAACATTCAGTACTTC. Its translation is CASSQDIQGGGKNIQYF.

J is TRBJ2-7 and V is TRBV18; D ambiguous. Germline V gene sequence: CDR1 KGHSH, CDR2 LQKENI. V lost 4 bases and J 2 bases, leaving 18 bases between the germline ends. The CDR3 length is 16 residues. In nucleotides, the CDR3 is TGTGCCAGCTCACTATTTACCGCCCCAATGGCCTACGAGCAGTACTTC. Protein sequence: CASSLFTAPMAYEQYF.

This clonotype was counted only a few times. This sequence joins TRBV24-1 and TRBJ2-1; 8 bases map to TRBD1. V was clipped by 6 bases and J by 10 bases; unmatched bases: 13. The CDR3 covers 15 residues. CDR1 is KGHDR and CDR2 is SFDVKD in the germline V gene. This chain's CDR3 is CATSNPGQGAQEQFF. In DNA form, the CDR3 reads TGTGCCACCAGTAATCCGGGTCAGGGGGCGCAGGAGCAGTTCTTC.

The V and J genes are TRBV5-6 and TRBJ2-1; 7 bases align to TRBD2. V trimming: 7 bases; J trimming: 2 bases; junction bases outside the gene matches: 9. The CDR3 has 15 amino acids. Germline-derived CDR1 and CDR2 are SGHDT and YYEEEE. The CDR3 spells CASGRDPVTYNEQFF. CDR3 in DNA: TGTGCCAGCGGGAGGGACCCGGTAACCTACAATGAGCAGTTCTTC.

The chain uses TRBV5-1 and TRBJ2-2; a possible D gene is TRBD1 (6 bases). Looked up from germline, CDR1 is SGHRS and CDR2 is YFSETQ. CDR3 length equals 15 residues. V was shortened by 3 bases and J by 2 bases, with 11 bases between the two germline ends. CDR3 region: CASSSPGTNTGELFF. CDR3 sequence (DNA): TGCGCCAGCAGCTCCCCCGGGACAAACACCGGGGAGCTGTTTTTT.

This clonotype has only a few counts. The chain joins TRBV7-2 to TRBJ1-5; 9 bases are a match to TRBD1. V shed 2 bases, J shed 3 bases, and the junction held 14 bases outside the gene matches. In germline, CDR1 is SGHTA, CDR2 FQGNSA. The CDR3 is made up of 19 amino acids. This chain's CDR3 is CASSLWLTGQGANNQPQHF. The CDR3 nucleotides are TGTGCCAGCAGCTTATGGTTAACGGGACAGGGAGCGAACAATCAGCCCCAGCATTTT.

This clonotype occurred a few times. V gene TRBV7-2 combines with J gene TRBJ1-5, with 8 bases that match TRBD1. V gave up 2 bases and J gave up 3 bases; unmatched junction bases: 6. The CDR3 loop spans 16 amino acids. Germline lookup yields CDR1 SGHTA and CDR2 FQGNSA. The CDR3 protein is CASSLYGQGLNQPQHF. The CDR3 DNA follows: TGTGCCAGCAGCTTATACGGACAGGGCCTCAATCAGCCCCAGCATTTT. Full variable domain (missing parts from reference TRBV7-2 and TRBJ1-5): GAGVSQSPSNKVTEKGKDVELRCDPISGHTALYWYRQSLGQGLEFLIYFQGNSAPDKSGLPSDRFSAERTGGSVSTLTIQRTQQEDSAVYLCASSLYGQGLNQPQHFGDGTRLSIL.

The J gene is TRBJ2-2, the V gene TRBV3-1; 10 positions match TRBD1. This CDR3 is built from 16 residues. V trimming: 6 bases; J trimming: 3 bases; junction bases outside the gene matches: 7. CDR1 and CDR2 from the germline V gene are LGHDT and YNNKEL (reference sequence). CDR3 amino acids: CASSIYGTGDTGELFF. The CDR3 DNA reads as TGTGCCAGCAGTATCTACGGGACAGGGGACACCGGGGAGCTGTTTTTT.

The V and J genes are TRBV27 and TRBJ2-5, with 7 bases lining up with TRBD2. Germline CDR1 is MNHEY and CDR2 is SMNVEV (reference sequence). J lost 1 base, V lost 5 bases, and 7 bases had no gene match. This CDR3 contains 15 residues. For the CDR3, the DNA is TGTGCCAGCAGTCGGCTAGCGGACCTCCAAGAGACCCAGTACTTC. This translates into CASSRLADLQETQYF.

This clonotype has a handful of counts. V and J are TRBV4-2 and TRBJ2-5; D is possibly TRBD2 (6 bases). Germline V gives CDR1 LGHNA, CDR2 YNFKEQ. This CDR3 is built from 16 residues. The V gene lost 3 bases and the J gene lost 0 bases, with 14 bases spanning the gap. The CDR3 here is CASSQGGRKYQETQYF. DNA for the CDR3: TGTGCCAGCAGCCAGGGGGGTAGAAAGTACCAAGAGACCCAGTACTTC.

The chain is built from TRBV10-2 and TRBJ1-1, with D unresolved. The length of the CDR3 is 13 residues. V lost 3 bases and J 5 bases, leaving 10 bases between the germline ends. The V gene's germline CDR1 is WSHSY and CDR2 SAAADI. The CDR3, as DNA: TGCGCCAGCAGTGACACCCGTTGGACTGAAGCTTTCTTT. It translates to CASSDTRWTEAFF.

This clonotype was picked up a small number of times. The chain is built from TRBV24-1 and TRBJ1-2; D gene unclear. This CDR3 comprises 16 residues. Germline V gene lookup returns CDR1 KGHDR and CDR2 SFDVKD. The V gene lost 1 base and the J gene lost 6 bases, with 17 bases spanning the gap. DNA for the CDR3: TGTGCCACCAGTGATTTTGCCAGGCCTGGGAGACATGGCTACACCTTC. Translating it yields CATSDFARPGRHGYTF.

This clonotype appeared a few times. The chain uses TRBV12-3 or TRBV12-4 and TRBJ2-4, with 8 bases aligning to TRBD1. This CDR3 is built from 16 residues. Unmatched junction bases numbered 8, after V lost 7 bases and J lost 0 bases. The CDR3 region is CASTGTGAVAKNIQYF. The CDR3 DNA reads TGTGCCAGCACCGGGACAGGTGCAGTAGCCAAAAACATTCAGTACTTC.

The chain employs TRBV6-2 or TRBV6-3 and TRBJ1-2, with D perhaps TRBD1 (6 bases). CDR3 size: 13 residues. V lost 6 bases to trimming and J lost 7 bases, with 15 bases between them. In germline, CDR1 is MNHEY, CDR2 SVGEGT. CDR3 residues: CASRQGRQSGYTF. The CDR3 nucleotides read TGTGCCAGCAGACAGGGAAGACAAAGTGGCTACACCTTC.